This T cell receptor beta chain is from a study of OX40 agonist ivuxolimab in advanced cancers. Looking at the study overall: Ivuxolimab, which targeted the costimulatory receptor OX40 (CD134), was an agonistic, fully human IgG2 monoclonal antibody. Prior anti-PD-1, anti-PD-L1 or anti-CTLA-4 therapy was permitted, and approximately 41% of dose-escalation patients had received checkpoint inhibitors. Intravenous ivuxolimab was administered to patients every 2 weeks at six dose levels: 0.01, 0.1, 0.3, 1.5, 3 and 10 mg/kg. In the dose-escalation cohort, nearly 85% of patients were male, and the mean age was approximately 60 years with a range of about 20 to 79. Peripheral TCRbeta sequencing aimed to test whether ivuxolimab altered TCR sequence diversity and caused clonal T-cell expansion. Partial responses were achieved by three dose-escalation patients, of whom one had hepatocellular carcinoma and two had cutaneous melanoma. Of the roughly 52 dose-escalation patients, hepatocellular carcinoma was present in roughly 19, melanoma in about 15, renal cell carcinoma in 9 and head and neck cancer in 9. The paper covers the monotherapy dose-escalation part of the phase I ivuxolimab trial, which included N of about 51 patients.

Overall study results and their limits: At doses from 0.1 to 3.0 mg/kg, clonal expansion was seen in both CD4+ and CD8+ blood T cells between baseline and week 6. After ivuxolimab, CD8+ T cells had more expanded clones than CD4+ T cells on average. Antigen specificity was not determined for the clonally expanded peripheral T cells. Low levels of normalized T-cell clonal expansion were also seen in some patients who did not respond. Partial responders in the 0.1-3.0 mg/kg groups had among the lowest normalized peripheral clonal expansion, especially among CD8+ T cells.

Note on this clone: The antigen it binds to is not known. Base-call qualities are not available, and no considerably larger clone is one nucleotide away.

The CDR3 holds 15 amino acids from the cysteine to the phenylalanine. Only CDR3 DNA is held: 45 bases, read in frame from base 1. From V the trimming removes 2 bases and from J it removes 3 bases, while the gene matches leave 6 bases of the junction unaccounted for. CDR1 SGDLS and CDR2 YYNGEE were looked up in the germline V gene. The trial excluded patients who had a history of autoimmune disease or who were on systemic immunosuppression. Peripheral blood for TCR sequencing was drawn from every dose cohort at baseline, at cycle 4 day 1 and at cycle 7 day 1. Samples came from an open-label, multicenter, first-in-human phase I dose-escalation trial of ivuxolimab. Adults with locally advanced or metastatic head and neck squamous cell, hepatocellular, melanoma or renal cell carcinoma were enrolled in the trial. Before TCR sequencing, CD4+ and CD8+ T cells were separately sorted from peripheral blood.

For sequencing of the TCRbeta CDR3 region, genomic DNA was extracted from the sorted cells. The immunoSEQ Assay was used for sequencing of TCRbeta CDR3 regions. TCRdb holds this immuneACCESS table with in-frame rearrangements only. Some clones are missing; in checked studies, unresolved V genes explain under half, and the rest has no known cause. The sample table holds about 91,000 clones, of which 85% to 90% were seen once. Roughly 2.1% of the sample is in the top ten clones. In this chain, TRBV9 is recombined with TRBJ2-5, with 8 bases matching TRBD2. The sample here was CD4+ or CD8+ T cells sorted from blood, taken in a trial of the OX40 agonist ivuxolimab. This receptor was identified in an adult with an advanced solid tumor such as melanoma, head and neck, liver or kidney cancer. The nucleotide sequence reads TGTGCCAGCAGCGTGGCGGGACTAGAGGAAGAGACCCAGTACTTC. Its protein is CASSVAGLEEETQYF.